The 18 T cell receptor beta chains below were found in one sample sequenced in a study of blood T cells in healthy people across ages. Together with a sample-barcoded 5' primer, a J-beta primer mix was included in a second PCR lasting about 7 to 12 cycles. One entry per CDR3 protein results from TCRdb running MiXCR on the 5' RACE reads. The sample records 1.5 million to 1.9 million distinct CDR3 sequences, approximately 39% being singletons. Source material: blood. Receptor source: a woman aged 18-29 years in good health.

For this clonotype: The germline gene is not matched at one end of the junction; a read error may be the cause. This sequence joins TRBV7-9 and TRBJ1-2; D perhaps matches TRBD1 (5 bases). Germline V gives CDR1 SEHNR, CDR2 FQNEAQ (reference sequence). CDR3 length: 13 residues. CDR3 sequence reads: CAGSLGTVDGYTF. The CDR3 DNA sequence: TGTGCCGGCAGCTTAGGGACGGTGGATGGCTACACCTTC.

This clonotype appeared a few times. The chain has TRBV20-1 and TRBJ2-1, with TRBD1 matching 8 bases. V trimming: 5 bases; J trimming: 7 bases; junction bases outside the gene matches: 4. Germline V lookup: CDR1 DFQATT, CDR2 SNEGSKA (reference sequence). The CDR3 covers 12 residues. The CDR3 nucleotides read TGCAGTGCTGCTCAGGGGGCTAATGAGCAGTTCTTC. As protein: CSAAQGANEQFF.

Of note for this clonotype: A read error may produce the germline difference seen at one junction end. The chain's CDR3 is CGAQREQGDTQYF. The CDR3 region has the DNA TGCGGTGCCCAGCGGGAGCAGGGAGATACGCAGTATTTT. The chain employs TRBV20-1 and TRBJ2-3; 8 bases are a match to TRBD2. The germline V gene has CDR1 DFQATT and CDR2 SNEGSKA (reference sequence). The CDR3 has 13 residues.

The V call is TRBV6-6, the J call TRBJ2-4; TRBD2 might be the D (5 bases). Looked up from germline, CDR1 is MNHNY and CDR2 is SVGAGI (reference sequence). Trimming took off 5 bases at V and 0 bases at J, with 14 bases between the two ends. This CDR3 comprises 16 residues. DNA of the CDR3: TGTGCCAGCAGTCCATCGACTGGACTAGCCAAAAACATTCAGTACTTC. Its translation: CASSPSTGLAKNIQYF.

The gene calls are TRBV20-1 and TRBJ2-1; 9 positions agree with TRBD2. The V and J ends lost 6 bases and 8 bases, in that order; junction bases with no gene match: 11. Germline-derived CDR1 and CDR2 are DFQATT and SNEGSKA (reference sequence). The CDR3 contains 14 residues. For the CDR3, the DNA is TGCAGTGCGCCGCCTGGGACTAGCATCCATGAGCAGTTCTTC. The encoded protein is CSAPPGTSIHEQFF.

The gene calls are TRBV27 and TRBJ2-4; D is uncertain. There are 12 residues in the CDR3. V was clipped by 6 bases and J by 2 bases, with 5 bases between them. Germline V CDR1 and CDR2: MNHEY, SMNVEV (reference sequence). CDR3 nucleotide sequence: TGTGCCAGCAGGGGAACCAAAAACATTCAGTACTTC. This translates into CASRGTKNIQYF.

The chain links TRBV30 to TRBJ2-1, with TRBD2 matching over 8 bases. Germline assignment: CDR1 GTSNPN and CDR2 SVGIG (reference sequence). V shed 5 bases, J shed 2 bases, and the junction held 14 bases outside the gene matches. This CDR3 comprises 17 residues. DNA for the CDR3: TGTGCCTGGGTAGGGCTAGCGGGCTACGGGACCTACAATGAGCAGTTCTTC. Translating gives CAWVGLAGYGTYNEQFF.

A single count supports this clonotype. J is TRBJ2-4 and V is TRBV15, with 7 positions matching TRBD2. The CDR3 is 12 amino acids. Unmatched junction bases numbered 0, after V lost 1 base and J lost 9 bases. Germline V gene data show CDR1 as LNHNV and CDR2 as YYDKDF (reference sequence). The CDR3 DNA reads TGTGCCACCAGCAGAGGGGAGGGCATTCAGTACTTC. This encodes CATSRGEGIQYF.

The table lists this clonotype with a few counts. A read error may account for a junction end that differs from germline. V and J are TRBV20-1 and TRBJ2-3; D is unresolved. CDR1 and CDR2 from the germline V gene are DFQATT and SNEGSKA (reference sequence). This CDR3 region has 16 residues. This chain's CDR3 is CIASPLGSLSTDTQYF. The CDR3 nucleotides are TGCATTGCTAGTCCTCTAGGGTCACTGAGCACAGATACGCAGTATTTT.

V is TRBV5-1 and J is TRBJ2-5; D may be TRBD2 (5 bases). This CDR3 has 14 amino acids. V gave up 7 bases and J gave up 11 bases, with 24 bases separating them. Germline assignment: CDR1 SGHRS and CDR2 YFSETQ. CDR3 DNA sequence: TGCGCCAGCGCACGGGTAGCGAAGAACAATGAGCAGTACTTC. This encodes CASARVAKNNEQYF. The variable domain in full, completed from reference TRBV5-1 and TRBJ2-5, reads KAGVTQTPRYLIKTRGQQVTLSCSPISGHRSVSWYQQTPGQGLQFLFEYFSETQRNKGNFPGRFSGRQFSNSRSEMNVSTLELGDSALYLCASARVAKNNEQYFGPGTRLLVL.

The chain recombines TRBV12-3 or TRBV12-4 with TRBJ1-3; D gene ambiguous. This CDR3 has 16 amino acids. Trimming removed 3 bases at V and 0 bases at J, with 12 bases between. The CDR3 DNA follows: TGTGCCAGCAGTTTCCGGGGTCGGTTCTCTGGAAACACCATATATTTT. Its translation: CASSFRGRFSGNTIYF.

This clonotype was found a few times. V is TRBV6-5 and J is TRBJ2-1; D is perhaps TRBD1 (5 bases). Between the trimmed V and J ends, which lost 7 bases and 3 bases, there was a span of 7 bases. Germline V gene sequence: CDR1 MNHEY, CDR2 SVGAGI. The CDR3 is 12 amino acids. CDR3 sequence (DNA): TGTGCCAGCATAGGACACTACAATGAGCAGTTCTTC. Protein sequence: CASIGHYNEQFF.

V is TRBV28 and J is TRBJ2-6; no definite D call. The CDR3 has 16 residues. The V gene lost 4 bases and the J gene lost 1 base, with 11 bases spanning the gap. CDR1 and CDR2 (germline): MDHEN, SYDVKM. Here the CDR3 DNA reads TGTGCCAGCAGTTCAGGACCCATATCTGGGGCCAACGTCCTGACTTTC. This encodes CASSSGPISGANVLTF. The full variable domain, its missing parts supplied by reference TRBV28 and TRBJ2-6, is DVKVTQSSRYLVKRTGEKVFLECVQDMDHENMFWYRQDPGLGLRLIYFSYDVKMKEKGDIPEGYSVSREKKERFSLILESASTNQTSMYLCASSSGPISGANVLTFGAGSRLTVL.

This clonotype appeared a few times. This rearrangement joins TRBV5-1 to TRBJ1-1, with D perhaps matching TRBD1 (6 bases). The CDR3 loop spans 14 amino acids. The V and J ends lost 4 bases and 3 bases respectively, with 13 bases between them. In germline, CDR1 is SGHRS, CDR2 YFSETQ. The CDR3 sequence: CASSLKTGDTEAFF. The CDR3 region has the DNA TGCGCCAGCAGCCTAAAGACAGGAGACACTGAAGCTTTCTTT.

About this clonotype itself: Sequence at one end of the junction differs from germline and may be a read error. The genes are TRBV7-3 and TRBJ2-1; D is unresolved. The CDR3 totals 16 residues. Germline V lookup: CDR1 SGHTA, CDR2 FQGTGA. The CDR3 DNA is TGTGCCAGCAGCCCTCGGCCCCATTCCCTTTACACTGAGCAGTTCTTC. It encodes CASSPRPHSLYTEQFF.

The chain recombines TRBV6-1 with TRBJ2-4, with a possible D match to TRBD1 (5 bases). The DNA end is a closer match to TRBJ2-7, so the J assignment may be wrong. This CDR3 spans 14 amino acids. Germline V lookup: CDR1 MNHNS, CDR2 SASEGT. The chain's CDR3 is CASSELGRGYEQYF. CDR3 sequence (DNA): TGTGCCAGCAGTGAATTAGGAAGGGGCTACGAGCAGTACTTC.

This sequence joins TRBV11-3 and TRBJ2-1; D uncertain. From germline, CDR1 is SGHNT and CDR2 YENEEA. V was shortened by 1 base and J by 7 bases, with 8 bases between the two germline ends. CDR3 size: 13 residues. The CDR3 DNA follows: TGTGCCAGCAGCTTAGCTAAGGAGAATGAGCAGTTCTTC. Translated, it gives CASSLAKENEQFF.

The CDR3 protein is CASSNQQGTTNYGYTF. The DNA of the CDR3 is TGTGCCAGCAGCAACCAGCAGGGGACCACAAACTATGGCTACACCTTC. The J gene is TRBJ1-2, the V gene TRBV7-2; TRBD1 might be the D (6 bases). V was cut by 5 bases and J by 2 bases, with 18 bases left in between. The V gene's germline CDR1 is SGHTA and CDR2 FQGNSA. This CDR3 comprises 16 residues.